These T cell receptor beta chains were read from a single sample in a study of identical twins. TCRdb reanalysed the 5' RACE reads using MiXCR and keeps one entry per CDR3 protein. The sample contains some 230,000 distinct CDR3 sequences, over 5.5% of which appear only once. These data also featured in a second study, about T cells expressing NK-cell markers.

Sequencing was carried out using CD8+ T cells sorted from blood. These TCRs come from a woman younger than 35 in good health. Both conserved end residues are part of each CDR3. Each record gives: D gene, V gene, CDR3 protein. The D gene is left open where the match is weak.

.,TRBV7-9,CASSSQPGPVDTEAFF
TRBD1,TRBV7-6,CASSPEQGALYEQYF
TRBD1,TRBV6-1,CASRGTGGSTEAFF
.,TRBV7-2,CASSDSSYGYTF
.,TRBV2,CASSANGEQYF
.,TRBV10-2,CASSDVSSYNEQFF
.,TRBV30,CAWKKSGNTIYF
.,TRBV30,CAWREYAGEQYF
TRBD2,TRBV6-1,CASSRLAGGQGTDTQYF
.,TRBV9,CASSSIGGDTQYF
.,TRBV6-1,CASSPDPRNEQYF
.,TRBV7-8,CASSPPPGTEAFF
.,TRBV30,CAWTPDSTGELFF
.,TRBV12-3/TRBV12-4,CASSLSSLVAYEQYF
TRBD1,TRBV7-6,CASSFTGDREQYF
.,TRBV4-1,CASSQNRPDYEQYF
TRBD1,TRBV7-9,CASSGTGDQPQHF
.,TRBV7-6,CASSPFLGGANVLTF
TRBD2,TRBV20-1,CSARGGTSGRVDEQFF
.,TRBV7-6,CASSTEETQYF
TRBD2,TRBV6-1,CAGKSGGPVNEQFF
.,TRBV7-8,CASRAATEAFF
.,TRBV6-1,CASSTIEKASYEQYF
.,TRBV12-3/TRBV12-4,CASSGTSYQETQYF
TRBD2,TRBV20-1,CSASRGTSTGELFF
TRBD1,TRBV6-6,CATRDSYYEQYF
.,TRBV7-9,CASSLPGSGSSMEQYF
TRBD2,TRBV4-3,CASSPGLGLALGDTQYF
.,TRBV20-1,CSASSGEQYF
TRBD2,TRBV29-1,CSVETTSGLYQETQYF
.,TRBV6-1,CASSDFPSGTPYEQYF
.,TRBV29-1,CSVEEGGQPEETQYF
TRBD2,TRBV6-2/TRBV6-3,CASSYVSSSGKSYNEQFF
TRBD2,TRBV7-2,CASSLGASGNNEQFF
.,TRBV6-2/TRBV6-3,CASSLSARTKDIQYF
.,TRBV11-2,CASSLLREAFTDTQYF
TRBD2,TRBV3-1,CASSVGLGSTGELFF
TRBD1,TRBV13,CASSVGTASYEQYF
.,TRBV6-1,CASQGGGDGTDTQYF
TRBD2,TRBV29-1,CSVEGGRAYEQYF
.,TRBV12-3/TRBV12-4,CASSFHFSYEQYF
.,TRBV12-3/TRBV12-4,CASSFVITEAFF
TRBD2,TRBV11-2,CASSLVLAGGSETQYF
TRBD2,TRBV6-2/TRBV6-3,CASTYGLARSLYEQYF
.,TRBV4-3,CASSQGRGEQYF
TRBD2,TRBV27,CASSFLAGSTDTQYF
.,TRBV9,CASSVGGAFHEQYF
.,TRBV5-6,CASSLESVHEQYF
.,TRBV5-5,CASSLGSANPYEQYF
.,TRBV6-1,CASSPLHSDRNSYEQYF
.,TRBV6-1,CASSEGPRDTDTQYF
.,TRBV5-6,CASSFTGTHEQYF
.,TRBV29-1,CSVDEDNHNEQFF
.,TRBV3-1,CASSQENQPQHF
.,TRBV2,CASSVVAYNEQFF
TRBD2,TRBV3-1,CASSQDPSGTGELFF
.,TRBV9,CASSVGLVSGYTDTQYF
.,TRBV5-1,CASTVGASGTDTQYF